Listed below are T cell receptor beta chains from one sample, sequenced in a study of blood T cell repertoires in COVID-19. Method: immunoSEQ multiplex PCR; TCRdb's copy keeps in-frame clones and lacks some. The table records tens of thousands of clones, approximately 86% of them present only once. The specimen sequenced was peripheral blood. Every receptor here comes from a man over 45 with active or convalescent COVID-19. Both conserved end residues are part of each CDR3. D genes are given only for firm matches.

V gene: TRBV7-2; D gene: TRBD1; J gene: TRBJ2-1; CDR3 DNA: TGTGCCAGCAGCCCCTGGACAGGGAGGTACAATGAGCAGTTCTTC; CDR3 protein: CASSPWTGRYNEQFF
V gene: TRBV3-1/TRBV3-2; D gene: -; J gene: TRBJ1-2; CDR3 DNA: TGTGCCAGCAGCCAAGGGGCGAATGGCTACACCTTC; CDR3 protein: CASSQGANGYTF
V gene: TRBV5-1; D gene: -; J gene: TRBJ2-2; CDR3 DNA: TGCGCCAGCAGCTTGGTGCCGGGAGCCGGGGAGCTGTTTTTT; CDR3 protein: CASSLVPGAGELFF
V gene: TRBV28; D gene: TRBD2; J gene: TRBJ2-7; CDR3 DNA: TGTGCCAGCAGCCTCGGGGGGGGTACCTACGAGCAGTACTTC; CDR3 protein: CASSLGGGTYEQYF
V gene: TRBV7-9; D gene: TRBD1; J gene: TRBJ2-5; CDR3 DNA: TGTGCCAGCAGCTTAAAGGCAGGGGGCGGGGAGACCCAGTACTTC; CDR3 protein: CASSLKAGGGETQYF
V gene: TRBV25-1; D gene: -; J gene: TRBJ1-5; CDR3 DNA: TGTGCCAGCAGTGAAAACGGGAATCAGCCCCAGCATTTT; CDR3 protein: CASSENGNQPQHF
V gene: TRBV27; D gene: TRBD2; J gene: TRBJ2-2; CDR3 DNA: TGTGCCAGCAGTCCCCTCCCCGGGACTAGCGGGGGGGTGAACACCGGGGAGCTGTTTTTT; CDR3 protein: CASSPLPGTSGGVNTGELFF
V gene: TRBV5-5; D gene: TRBD1; J gene: TRBJ1-2; CDR3 DNA: TGTGCCAGCAGCGCTGGGGGACAGGGCTATGGCTACACCTTC; CDR3 protein: CASSAGGQGYGYTF
V gene: TRBV7-9; D gene: TRBD2; J gene: TRBJ2-3; CDR3 DNA: TGTGCCAGCAGCCCCCCTAGCGGGGGGGCCACAGATACGCAGTATTTT; CDR3 protein: CASSPPSGGATDTQYF
V gene: TRBV4-2; D gene: -; J gene: TRBJ2-2; CDR3 DNA: TGTGCCAGCAGCCCCTTAGGGGAAGGGTCGAACACCGGGGAGCTGTTTTTT; CDR3 protein: CASSPLGEGSNTGELFF
V gene: TRBV7-2; D gene: TRBD2; J gene: TRBJ2-4; CDR3 DNA: TGTGCCAGCAGCCCTAGCGGTAGAAACATTCAGTACTTC; CDR3 protein: CASSPSGRNIQYF
V gene: TRBV27; D gene: TRBD1; J gene: TRBJ2-1; CDR3 DNA: TGTGCCAGCAGCCCAGGACAGGGGGCCGTGGAGCAGTTCTTC; CDR3 protein: CASSPGQGAVEQFF
V gene: TRBV6-2/TRBV6-3; D gene: -; J gene: TRBJ1-1; CDR3 DNA: TGTGCCAGCAGTTATTTAGACAGGAACACTGAAGCTTTCTTT; CDR3 protein: CASSYLDRNTEAFF
V gene: TRBV7-2; D gene: TRBD1; J gene: TRBJ2-5; CDR3 DNA: TGTGCCAGCAGCTTATGGACAGGGGGGATGGAGACCCAGTACTTC; CDR3 protein: CASSLWTGGMETQYF
V gene: TRBV10-3; D gene: -; J gene: TRBJ1-5; CDR3 DNA: TGTGCCATCAGTGACAGGGGTTATAGCAATCAGCCCCAGCATTTT; CDR3 protein: CAISDRGYSNQPQHF
V gene: TRBV19; D gene: TRBD1; J gene: TRBJ2-3; CDR3 DNA: TGTGCCAGTAGTGAACAGGGGGCTCCAGATACGCAGTATTTT; CDR3 protein: CASSEQGAPDTQYF
V gene: TRBV7-2; D gene: -; J gene: TRBJ1-6; CDR3 DNA: TGTGCCAGCAGCTTAGGATCCTTGGCCCCGGGTTCACCCCTCCACTTT; CDR3 protein: CASSLGSLAPGSPLHF